The rows below give T cell receptor beta chains drawn from one sample of a study of low-dose radiotherapy and immunotherapy resistance in tumors. TCRdb itself ran the reads through MiXCR, one entry per CDR3 protein. Of around 65,000 distinct CDR3 sequences listed, less than 30% are singletons. The specimen was PBMCs, collected before treatment. Receptors originate from a male donor with rectosigmoid adenocarcinoma. Both conserved end residues are part of each CDR3. Fields, in order: clone size, V gene, J gene, D gene, CDR3 protein, CDR3 DNA. A D gene is named only where the DNA matches it firmly. Clone size is given for some rows only: seen once, a few or many times, or a class if the clone is expanded.

>many|TRBV7-9|TRBJ2-7|-
CASSLGQVYEQYF
TGTGCCAGCAGCTTAGGACAGGTCTACGAGCAGTACTTC
>many|TRBV5-1|TRBJ2-1|TRBD2
CASSYPSAGGPRDEQFF
TGCGCCAGCAGCTATCCCTCAGCGGGGGGGCCAAGGGATGAGCAGTTCTTC
>many|TRBV7-2|TRBJ2-5|-
CASSPGQRQETQYF
TGTGCCAGCAGCCCAGGACAGCGTCAAGAGACCCAGTACTTC
>many|TRBV27|TRBJ2-4|TRBD2
CASSSGLAGGPRNIQYF
TGTGCCAGCAGTTCGGGACTAGCGGGGGGGCCGCGTAACATTCAGTACTTC
>many|TRBV29-1|TRBJ2-2|-
CSTLGGTSPGELFF
TGCAGCACACTAGGTGGTACTAGTCCCGGGGAGCTGTTTTTT
>many|TRBV18|TRBJ1-5|TRBD1
CASSQTGTDLKGQPQHF
TGTGCCAGCTCACAAACCGGGACAGACCTTAAAGGGCAGCCCCAGCATTTT
>few|TRBV27|TRBJ2-5|-
CASSRDHRQQETQYF
TGTGCCAGCAGCCGGGATCATAGACAGCAAGAGACCCAGTACTTC
>many|TRBV7-9|TRBJ2-1|TRBD2
CASSSATGGPYNEQFF
TGTGCCAGCAGCTCCGCGACGGGAGGACCCTACAATGAGCAGTTCTTC
>many|TRBV4-2|TRBJ2-7|TRBD1
CASSQDETGGYEQYF
TGTGCCAGCAGCCAAGATGAGACAGGGGGCTACGAGCAGTACTTC
>many|TRBV6-2/TRBV6-3|TRBJ2-1|-
CASSVGEYNEQFF
TGTGCCAGCAGCGTGGGGGAGTACAATGAGCAGTTCTTC
>many|TRBV9|TRBJ1-1|-
CASSVDFATEAFF
TGTGCCAGCAGCGTAGATTTTGCCACTGAAGCTTTCTTT
>-|TRBV19|TRBJ2-7|-
CASRGTFSYEQYF
TGTGCCAGTAGAGGGACATTCTCCTACGAGCAGTACTTC
>many|TRBV7-2|TRBJ2-2|-
CASSLIRPNTGELFF
TGTGCCAGCAGCTTAATCAGACCGAACACCGGGGAGCTGTTTTTT
>many|TRBV4-1|TRBJ2-1|TRBD2
CASSQAPQRGVGEQFF
TGCGCCAGCAGCCAAGCCCCCCAGCGGGGGGTTGGTGAGCAGTTCTTC
>many|TRBV12-5|TRBJ2-1|TRBD2
CASGTSLAGEMVEQFF
TGTGCTAGTGGTACTTCTCTAGCGGGGGAGATGGTTGAGCAGTTCTTC
>many|TRBV6-1|TRBJ2-7|TRBD1
CASSEARQGGYEQYF
TGTGCCAGCAGTGAAGCGAGACAGGGGGGTTACGAGCAGTACTTC
>many|TRBV7-2|TRBJ2-7|-
CASSLYQYEQYF
TGTGCCAGCAGCTTATACCAATACGAGCAGTACTTC
>-|TRBV29-1|TRBJ1-5|TRBD1
CSVGGTGGDQPQHF
TGCAGCGTCGGGGGGACAGGGGGCGATCAGCCCCAGCATTTT
>-|TRBV7-2|TRBJ1-3|-
CASSSPPGAGNTIYF
TGTGCCAGCAGCTCCCCCCCGGGAGCTGGAAACACCATATATTTT
>-|TRBV18|TRBJ2-1|TRBD2
CASSPRSGSGHEQFF
TGTGCCAGCTCACCACGGAGCGGGAGTGGTCATGAGCAGTTCTTC
>few|TRBV24-1|TRBJ2-2|-
CATSTGFSNTGELFF
TGTGCCACCAGTACAGGATTTTCTAACACCGGGGAGCTGTTTTTT
>-|TRBV29-1|TRBJ2-1|-
CSTVQGVPYEQFF
TGCAGCACGGTCCAGGGAGTCCCCTATGAGCAGTTCTTC
>many|TRBV2|TRBJ1-5|-
CASSEAGPRVYSNQPQHF
TGTGCCAGCAGTGAAGCAGGACCGAGGGTCTATAGCAATCAGCCCCAGCATTTT
>-|TRBV5-1|TRBJ1-3|-
CASSQDNGQGNTIYF
TGCGCCAGCAGTCAAGACAACGGGCAAGGAAACACCATATATTTT
>many|TRBV12-3/TRBV12-4|TRBJ2-7|-
CASSLAWEGAATYEQYF
TGTGCCAGCAGTTTGGCCTGGGAGGGGGCCGCCACCTACGAGCAGTACTTC
>many|TRBV6-2/TRBV6-3|TRBJ2-2|TRBD2
CASSSPRAGANTGELFF
TGTGCCAGCAGTTCCCCACGGGCGGGGGCGAACACCGGGGAGCTGTTTTTT
>-|TRBV4-2|TRBJ2-2|-
CASSSLQATNTGELFF
TGTGCCAGCAGCTCACTGCAGGCTACGAACACCGGGGAGCTGTTTTTT
>-|TRBV7-2|TRBJ2-3|-
CASSQGRNTDTQYF
TGTGCCAGCAGCCAGGGACGGAACACAGATACGCAGTATTTT
>many|TRBV6-2/TRBV6-3|TRBJ1-1|-
CASSSSSGGLGTEAFF
TGTGCCAGCAGCTCCTCATCGGGGGGGCTCGGCACTGAAGCTTTCTTT
>many|TRBV19|TRBJ1-2|TRBD1
CACGPGQGIEINYGYTF
TGTGCCTGCGGACCGGGACAGGGAATCGAAATTAACTATGGCTACACCTTC
>many|TRBV21-1|TRBJ1-5|-
CASNPLSVLSNQPQHF
TGTGCCAGCAACCCACTCTCAGTGCTCAGCAATCAGCCCCAGCATTTT
>-|TRBV5-3|TRBJ1-5|TRBD1
CASSWPGQGTSNQPQHF
TGTGCCAGCAGCTGGCCGGGACAGGGTACCAGCAATCAGCCCCAGCATTTT